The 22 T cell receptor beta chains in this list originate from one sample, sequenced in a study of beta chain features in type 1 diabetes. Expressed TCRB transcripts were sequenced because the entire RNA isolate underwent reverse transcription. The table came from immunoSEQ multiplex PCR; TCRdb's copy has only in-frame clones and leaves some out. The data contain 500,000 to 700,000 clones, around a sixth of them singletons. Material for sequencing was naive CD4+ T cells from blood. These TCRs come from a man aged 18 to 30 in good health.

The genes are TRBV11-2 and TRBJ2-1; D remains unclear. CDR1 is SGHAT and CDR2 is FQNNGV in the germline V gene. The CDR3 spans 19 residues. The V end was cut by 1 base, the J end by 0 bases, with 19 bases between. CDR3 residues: CASSLAFAIARSSYNEQFF. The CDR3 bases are TGTGCCAGCAGCTTAGCTTTTGCTATAGCTAGGAGCTCCTACAATGAGCAGTTCTTC.

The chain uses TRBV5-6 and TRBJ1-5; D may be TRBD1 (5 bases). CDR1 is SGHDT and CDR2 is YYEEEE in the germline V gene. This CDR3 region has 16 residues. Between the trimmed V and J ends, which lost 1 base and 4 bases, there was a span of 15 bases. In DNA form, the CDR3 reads TGTGCCAGCAGCTTGTACGGGGCCAGCGGTAATCAGCCCCAGCATTTT. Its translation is CASSLYGASGNQPQHF.

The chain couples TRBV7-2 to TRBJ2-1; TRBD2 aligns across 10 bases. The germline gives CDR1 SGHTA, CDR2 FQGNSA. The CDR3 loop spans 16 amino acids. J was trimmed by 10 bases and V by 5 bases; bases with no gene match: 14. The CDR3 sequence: CASSPQPTSGTVEQFF. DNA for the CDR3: TGTGCCAGCAGCCCTCAACCCACTAGCGGGACTGTAGAGCAGTTCTTC.

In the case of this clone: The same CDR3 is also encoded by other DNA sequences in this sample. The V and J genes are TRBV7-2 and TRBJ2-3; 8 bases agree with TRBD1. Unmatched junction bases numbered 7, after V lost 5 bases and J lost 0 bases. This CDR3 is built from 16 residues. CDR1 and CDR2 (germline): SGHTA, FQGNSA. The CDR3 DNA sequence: TGTGCCAGCAGCCTAGTTGGGACAGGTAGCACAGATACGCAGTATTTT. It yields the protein CASSLVGTGSTDTQYF.

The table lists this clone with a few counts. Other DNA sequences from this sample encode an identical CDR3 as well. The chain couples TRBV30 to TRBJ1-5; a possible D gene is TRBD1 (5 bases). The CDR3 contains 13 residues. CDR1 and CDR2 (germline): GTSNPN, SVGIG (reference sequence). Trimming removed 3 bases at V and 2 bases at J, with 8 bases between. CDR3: CAWSAQGNQPQHF. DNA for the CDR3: TGTGCCTGGAGCGCACAGGGCAATCAGCCCCAGCATTTT.

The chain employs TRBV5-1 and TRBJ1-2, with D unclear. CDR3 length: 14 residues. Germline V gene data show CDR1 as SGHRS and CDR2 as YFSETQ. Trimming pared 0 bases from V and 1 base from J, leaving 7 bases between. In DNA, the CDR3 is TGCGCCAGCAGCTTGGCGATAAATAACTATGGCTACACCTTC. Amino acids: CASSLAINNYGYTF.

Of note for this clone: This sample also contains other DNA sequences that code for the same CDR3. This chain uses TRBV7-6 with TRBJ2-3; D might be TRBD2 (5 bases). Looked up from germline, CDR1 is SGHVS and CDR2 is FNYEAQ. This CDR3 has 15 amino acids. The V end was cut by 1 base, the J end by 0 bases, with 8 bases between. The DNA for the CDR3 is TGTGCCAGCAGCTTAGTTGGCGGGAGCACAGATACGCAGTATTTT. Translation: CASSLVGGSTDTQYF. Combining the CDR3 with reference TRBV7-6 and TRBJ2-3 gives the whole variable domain GAGVSQSPRYKVTKRGQDVALRCDPISGHVSLYWYRQALGQGPEFLTYFNYEAQQDKSGLPNDRFSAERPEGSISTLTIQRTEQRDSAMYRCASSLVGGSTDTQYFGPGTRLTVL.

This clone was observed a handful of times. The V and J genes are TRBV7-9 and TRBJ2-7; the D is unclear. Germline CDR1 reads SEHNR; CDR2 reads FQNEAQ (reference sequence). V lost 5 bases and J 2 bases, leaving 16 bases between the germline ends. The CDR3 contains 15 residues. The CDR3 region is CASSHSGSGTYEQYF. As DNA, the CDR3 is TGTGCCAGCAGCCATTCCGGGTCAGGCACCTACGAGCAGTACTTC.

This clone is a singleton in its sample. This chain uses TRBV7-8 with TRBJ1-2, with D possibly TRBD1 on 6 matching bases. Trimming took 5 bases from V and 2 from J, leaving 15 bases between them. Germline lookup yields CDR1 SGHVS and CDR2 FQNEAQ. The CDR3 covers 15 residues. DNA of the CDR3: TGTGCCAGCAGCCCCCGGGAGGGGGGGAACTATGGCTACACCTTC. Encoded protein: CASSPREGGNYGYTF.

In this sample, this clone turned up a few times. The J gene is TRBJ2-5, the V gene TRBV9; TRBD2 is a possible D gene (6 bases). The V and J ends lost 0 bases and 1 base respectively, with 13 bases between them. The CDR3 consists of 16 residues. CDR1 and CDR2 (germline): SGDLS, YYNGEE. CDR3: CASSVGGTPRQETQYF. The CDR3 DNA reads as TGTGCCAGCAGCGTAGGCGGGACTCCGCGCCAAGAGACCCAGTACTTC.

For the CDR3, the DNA is TGTGCGACCCAGCGCGGGCGAGGCTCCTACAATGAGCAGTTCTTC. As protein: CATQRGRGSYNEQFF. This chain links TRBV2 with TRBJ2-1, with D perhaps matching TRBD2 (5 bases). Germline assignment: CDR1 SNHLY and CDR2 FYNNEI. The CDR3 extends over 15 amino acids. The entire variable domain, with the rest obtained from reference TRBV2 and TRBJ2-1, is as follows: EPEVTQTPSHQVTQMGQEVILRCVPISNHLYFYWYRQILGQKVEFLVSFYNNEISEKSEIFDDQFSVERPDGSNFTLKIRSTKLEDSAMYFCATQRGRGSYNEQFFGPGTRLTVL.

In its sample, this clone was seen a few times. The CDR3 DNA reads as TGTGCCAGCAGTTCTGGTGACGTGGGCGGTTGGGAGCAGTACTTC. This codes for CASSSGDVGGWEQYF. The rearrangement joins TRBV6-5 to TRBJ2-7; D not certain. The CDR3 spans 15 residues. V was clipped by 4 bases and J by 7 bases, with 20 bases between them. The germline CDR1 and CDR2 sequences are MNHEY and SVGAGI.

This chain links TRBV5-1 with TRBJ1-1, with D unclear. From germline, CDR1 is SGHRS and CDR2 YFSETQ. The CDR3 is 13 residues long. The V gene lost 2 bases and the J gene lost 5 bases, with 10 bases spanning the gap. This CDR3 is CASSFPPETEAFF. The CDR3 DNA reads TGCGCCAGCAGCTTTCCCCCGGAAACTGAAGCTTTCTTT.

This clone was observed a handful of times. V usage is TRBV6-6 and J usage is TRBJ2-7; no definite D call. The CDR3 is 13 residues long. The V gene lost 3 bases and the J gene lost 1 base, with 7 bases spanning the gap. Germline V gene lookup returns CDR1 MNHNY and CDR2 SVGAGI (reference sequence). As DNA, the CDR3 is TGTGCCAGCAGTTATCAACTGTCCTACGAGCAGTACTTC. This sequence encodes CASSYQLSYEQYF.

The DNA of the CDR3 is TGTGCCAGCAGCCAATACTACCGACTAGCGGGGGGGCATGAGCAGTTCTTC. Translating it yields CASSQYYRLAGGHEQFF. V is TRBV13 and J is TRBJ2-1, with TRBD2 identical over 14 bases. The germline V gene has CDR1 PRHDT and CDR2 FYEKMQ (reference sequence). This CDR3 comprises 17 residues. V trimming: 5 bases; J trimming: 8 bases; junction bases outside the gene matches: 11.

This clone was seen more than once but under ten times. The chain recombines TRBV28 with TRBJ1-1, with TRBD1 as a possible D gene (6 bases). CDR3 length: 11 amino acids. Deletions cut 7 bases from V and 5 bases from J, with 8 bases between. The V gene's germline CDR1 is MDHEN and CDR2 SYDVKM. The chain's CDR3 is CASNQGTEAFF. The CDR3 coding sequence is TGTGCCAGCAACCAGGGGACTGAAGCTTTCTTT.

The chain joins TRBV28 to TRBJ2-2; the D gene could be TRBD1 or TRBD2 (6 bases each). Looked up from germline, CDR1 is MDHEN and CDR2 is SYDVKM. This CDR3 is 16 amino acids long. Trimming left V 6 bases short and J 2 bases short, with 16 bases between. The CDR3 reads CASSSQGTFNTGELFF. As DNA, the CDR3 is TGTGCCAGCAGCAGTCAGGGGACTTTTAACACCGGGGAGCTGTTTTTT.

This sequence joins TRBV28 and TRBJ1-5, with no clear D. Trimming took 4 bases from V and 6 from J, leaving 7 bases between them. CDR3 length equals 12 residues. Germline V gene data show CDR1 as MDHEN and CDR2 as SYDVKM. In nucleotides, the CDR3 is TGTGCCAGCAGTTCCACTCTTCAGCCCCAGCATTTT. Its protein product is CASSSTLQPQHF.

Here the CDR3 reads CASSRTPSSGANVLTF. In nucleotides, the CDR3 is TGTGCCAGCAGCAGGACACCGAGCTCTGGGGCCAACGTCCTGACTTTC. The chain recombines TRBV11-2 with TRBJ2-6, with D possibly matching TRBD1 (5 bases). Trimming took 5 bases from V and 0 from J, leaving 11 bases between them. The germline CDR1 and CDR2 sequences are SGHAT and FQNNGV. The length of the CDR3 is 16 residues.

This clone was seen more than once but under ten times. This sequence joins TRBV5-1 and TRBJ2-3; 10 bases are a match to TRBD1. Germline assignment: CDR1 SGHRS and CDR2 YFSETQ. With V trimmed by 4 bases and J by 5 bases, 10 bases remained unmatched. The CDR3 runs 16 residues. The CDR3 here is CASSGGDRGSVDTQYF. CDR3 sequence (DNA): TGCGCCAGCAGCGGAGGGGACAGGGGATCAGTAGATACGCAGTATTTT.

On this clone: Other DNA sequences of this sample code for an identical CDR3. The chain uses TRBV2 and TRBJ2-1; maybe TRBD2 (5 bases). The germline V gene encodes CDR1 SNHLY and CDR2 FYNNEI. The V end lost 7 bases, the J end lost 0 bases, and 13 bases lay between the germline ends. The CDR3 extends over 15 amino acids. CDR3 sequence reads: CASTRTGSSYNEQFF. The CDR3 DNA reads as TGTGCCAGCACCAGGACTGGGAGCTCCTACAATGAGCAGTTCTTC.

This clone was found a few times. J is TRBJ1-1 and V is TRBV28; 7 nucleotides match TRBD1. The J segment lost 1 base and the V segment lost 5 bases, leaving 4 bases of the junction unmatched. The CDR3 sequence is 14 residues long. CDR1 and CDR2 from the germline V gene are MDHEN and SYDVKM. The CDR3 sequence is CASSAGTANTEAFF. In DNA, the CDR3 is TGTGCCAGCAGTGCCGGGACAGCGAACACTGAAGCTTTCTTT.